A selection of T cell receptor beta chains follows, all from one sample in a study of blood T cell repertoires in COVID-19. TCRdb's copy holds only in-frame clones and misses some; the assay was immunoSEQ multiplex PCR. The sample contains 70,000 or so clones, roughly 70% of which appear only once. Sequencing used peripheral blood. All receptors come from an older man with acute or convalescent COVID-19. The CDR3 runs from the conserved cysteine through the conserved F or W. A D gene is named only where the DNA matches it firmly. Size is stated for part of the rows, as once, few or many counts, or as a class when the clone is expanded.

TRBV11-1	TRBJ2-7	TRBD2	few	CASSLMSGRGTYEQYF	TGTGCCAGCAGCTTAATGAGCGGGAGGGGCACCTACGAGCAGTACTTC
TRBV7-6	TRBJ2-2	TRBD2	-	CASSPGSGSYTGELFF	TGTGCCAGCAGCCCGGGAAGCGGGAGTTACACCGGGGAGCTGTTTTTT
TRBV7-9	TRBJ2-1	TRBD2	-	CASSLPGGSGSSYNEQFF	TGTGCCAGCAGCTTACCCGGGGGTAGCGGGAGTTCCTACAATGAGCAGTTCTTC
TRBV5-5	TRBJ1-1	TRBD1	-	CASSAGQDTEAFF	TGTGCCAGCAGCGCAGGACAGGACACTGAAGCTTTCTTT
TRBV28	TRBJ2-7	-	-	CASSPAGSGEQYF	TGTGCCAGCAGTCCCGCCGGGAGCGGCGAGCAGTACTTC
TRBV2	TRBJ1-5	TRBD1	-	CASRDREGLGNQPQHF	TGTGCCAGCAGGGACAGGGAAGGGCTTGGCAATCAGCCCCAGCATTTT
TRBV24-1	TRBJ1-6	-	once	CATSYSRGSPLHF	TGTGCCACCAGTTACTCCCGCGGTTCACCCCTCCACTTT
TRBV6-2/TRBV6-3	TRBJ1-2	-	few	CASSPRGALRGYTF	TGTGCCAGCAGTCCGCGGGGGGCCCTGAGAGGCTACACCTTC
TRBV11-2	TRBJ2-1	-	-	CASSPDRPGEQFF	TGTGCCAGCAGCCCCGACCGCCCGGGTGAGCAGTTCTTC
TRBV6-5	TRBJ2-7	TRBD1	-	CASSYRDRFYEQYF	TGTGCCAGCAGTTACCGGGACAGGTTCTACGAGCAGTACTTC
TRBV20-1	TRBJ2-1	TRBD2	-	CVGTSGHEQFF	TGCGTCGGGACTAGCGGACATGAGCAGTTCTTC
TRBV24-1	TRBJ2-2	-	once	CATSFVENTGELFF	TGTGCCACCAGTTTCGTAGAGAACACCGGGGAGCTGTTTTTT
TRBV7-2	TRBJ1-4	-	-	CASSFTDGEKLFF	TGTGCCAGCAGCTTTACAGACGGAGAAAAACTGTTTTTT
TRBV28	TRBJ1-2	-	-	CASSSSSAGKDNYGYTF	TGTGCCAGCAGCTCTTCCAGCGCAGGGAAGGATAACTATGGCTACACCTTC
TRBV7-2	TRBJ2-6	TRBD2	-	CASNRGLAGGRGANVLTF	TGTGCCAGCAACCGTGGACTAGCGGGAGGTCGTGGGGCCAACGTCCTGACTTTC
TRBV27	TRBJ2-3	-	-	CASSFGGIDTQYF	TGTGCCAGCAGTTTCGGCGGAATAGATACGCAGTATTTT
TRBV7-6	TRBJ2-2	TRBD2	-	CASSRGRGANTGELFF	TGTGCCAGCAGTAGAGGGCGGGGGGCGAACACCGGGGAGCTGTTTTTT
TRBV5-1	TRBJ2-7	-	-	CASSFGRGPYEQYF	TGCGCCAGCAGCTTCGGGAGAGGGCCTTACGAGCAGTACTTC
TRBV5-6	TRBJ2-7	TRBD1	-	CASSHQTGPSGYEQYF	TGTGCCAGCAGCCACCAGACAGGGCCATCTGGTTACGAGCAGTACTTC
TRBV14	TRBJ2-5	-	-	CASSPLLGRGETQYF	TGTGCCAGCAGCCCCCTTCTTGGCCGAGGGGAGACCCAGTACTTC
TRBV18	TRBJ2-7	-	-	CASSPPGLNYEQYF	TGTGCCAGCTCACCCCCTGGACTCAACTACGAGCAGTACTTC
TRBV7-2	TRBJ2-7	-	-	CASSLAGGTLGAYEQYF	TGTGCCAGCAGCTTAGCGGGAGGGACACTGGGTGCCTACGAGCAGTACTTC
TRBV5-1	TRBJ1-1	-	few	CASSSSGNMNTEAFF	TGCGCCAGCAGCTCCTCAGGGAACATGAACACTGAAGCTTTCTTT
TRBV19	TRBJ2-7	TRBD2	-	CASSRGDTAGEQYF	TGTGCCAGTAGCCGAGGAGACACAGCGGGGGAGCAGTACTTC
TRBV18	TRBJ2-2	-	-	CASSPRIQGSNTGELFF	TGTGCCAGCTCACCTAGGATTCAGGGGTCGAACACCGGGGAGCTGTTTTTT
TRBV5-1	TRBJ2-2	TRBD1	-	CASSPKTGWTGELFF	TGCGCCAGCAGCCCTAAGACAGGGTGGACCGGGGAGCTGTTTTTT
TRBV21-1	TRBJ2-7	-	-	CASSTTSGTYEQYF	TGTGCCAGCAGCACAACTAGCGGAACCTACGAGCAGTACTTC
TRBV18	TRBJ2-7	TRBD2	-	CASSPPGSGRNHEQYF	TGTGCCAGCTCACCACCGGGTAGCGGGAGAAACCACGAGCAGTACTTC
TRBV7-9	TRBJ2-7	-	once	CASSYEAPPYEQYF	TGTGCCAGCAGCTACGAGGCACCTCCCTACGAGCAGTACTTC
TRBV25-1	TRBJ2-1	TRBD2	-	CASSGGLAVLNEQFF	TGTGCCAGCAGTGGTGGACTAGCGGTTCTTAATGAGCAGTTCTTC
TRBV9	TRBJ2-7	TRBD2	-	CASSVVGGRAAEQYF	TGTGCCAGCAGCGTAGTAGGCGGGAGGGCCGCCGAGCAGTACTTC